This entry lists 21 T cell receptor beta chains sequenced from one sample in a study of identical twins. MiXCR, run by TCRdb on the 5' RACE reads, gives a single entry per CDR3 protein. The sample has fewer than 650,000 distinct CDR3 sequences, under 8.5% seen once. The data also belong to a second study, concerning yellow fever vaccine responses in identical twins.

Sample: PBMCs. The origin of the receptors is a woman aged 18 to 35 in good health.

The chain joins TRBV28 to TRBJ2-7; TRBD2 might be the D (6 bases). The CDR3 extends over 15 amino acids. Germline assignment: CDR1 MDHEN and CDR2 SYDVKM. Deletions cut 6 bases from V and 3 bases from J, with 18 bases between. The CDR3 reads CASSPKRVDLYEQYV. CDR3 in DNA: TGTGCCAGCAGCCCGAAGCGGGTAGATCTCTACGAGCAGTACGTC.

V usage is TRBV14 and J usage is TRBJ2-7; 11 bases line up with TRBD1. With V trimmed by 5 bases and J by 3 bases, 6 bases remained unmatched. The CDR3 contains 15 residues. From germline, CDR1 is SGHDN and CDR2 FVKESK. CDR3 in amino acids: CASSLRDRGIYEQYF. The CDR3, as DNA: TGTGCCAGCAGCTTACGGGACAGGGGGATCTACGAGCAGTACTTC.

This clonotype was seen many times. The V gene is TRBV27, the J gene TRBJ1-2; 7 bases match TRBD1. The CDR3 has 14 amino acids. V was pared by 5 bases and J by 2 bases, with 5 bases of the junction left unmatched. Germline V gives CDR1 MNHEY, CDR2 SMNVEV (reference sequence). CDR3 region: CASSPWDSNYGYTF. The CDR3 nucleotides are TGTGCCAGCAGTCCCTGGGACAGCAACTATGGCTACACCTTC.

Many counts were recorded for this clonotype. V gene TRBV4-1 combines with J gene TRBJ2-3, with a possible D match to TRBD2 (6 bases). Trimming pared 0 bases from V and 0 bases from J, leaving 10 bases between. The CDR3 covers 16 residues. Looked up from germline, CDR1 is MGHRA and CDR2 is YSYEKL. The DNA for the CDR3 is TGCGCCAGCAGCCAAGATGAGGGGACTAGCACAGATACGCAGTATTTT. Translated, it gives CASSQDEGTSTDTQYF.

This clonotype was counted at least ten times. V is TRBV10-3 and J is TRBJ2-1; D gene ambiguous. CDR1 and CDR2 (germline): ENHRY, SYGVKD. Trimming shortened V by 4 bases and J by 7 bases, and 8 bases separated the two germline ends. The CDR3 consists of 12 residues. This CDR3 is CAISGSWNEQFF. For the CDR3, the DNA is TGTGCCATCAGTGGATCTTGGAATGAGCAGTTCTTC.

This clonotype was found many times. The chain employs TRBV4-1 and TRBJ1-4; D unclear. This CDR3 is 16 amino acids long. Trimming took 1 base from V and 1 from J, leaving 10 bases between them. From germline, CDR1 is MGHRA and CDR2 YSYEKL. The CDR3 sequence is CASSQVGLKTNEKLFF. The CDR3 DNA reads TGCGCCAGCAGCCAAGTTGGCCTAAAAACTAATGAAAAACTGTTTTTT.

Many counts were recorded for this clonotype. This chain joins TRBV13 and TRBJ2-2; D is unclear. Germline CDR1 reads PRHDT; CDR2 reads FYEKMQ (reference sequence). Trimming removed 3 bases from V and 1 base from J, with 6 bases in between. The CDR3 is 14 residues long. CDR3 coding DNA: TGTGCCAGCAGCTTCCTAAAGAACACCGGGGAGCTGTTTTTT. Protein: CASSFLKNTGELFF.

This clonotype was detected ten times or more. CDR3 protein: CASSFIALAKNIQYF. DNA of the CDR3: TGTGCCAGCAGCTTTATAGCTTTAGCCAAAAACATTCAGTACTTC. V usage is TRBV11-2 and J usage is TRBJ2-4, with D uncertain. CDR3 length equals 15 residues. Trimming left V 3 bases short and J 0 bases short, with 9 bases between. Germline V gene sequence: CDR1 SGHAT, CDR2 FQNNGV.

The table lists this clonotype with many counts. The chain links TRBV7-9 to TRBJ1-1; the D gene is possibly TRBD1 (6 bases). This CDR3 spans 14 amino acids. The germline gives CDR1 SEHNR, CDR2 FQNEAQ (reference sequence). V was cut by 8 bases and J by 6 bases, with 19 bases left in between. The CDR3: CASGHTRGRAEAFF. The DNA for the CDR3 is TGTGCCAGCGGACATACACGGGGGCGGGCTGAAGCTTTCTTT.

The CDR3 sequence: CASSPGGGRKSYEQYV. The CDR3 nucleotides are TGCGCCAGCAGCCCCGGTGGGGGGCGGAAATCCTACGAGCAGTACGTC. The rearrangement links TRBV5-1 to TRBJ2-7, with D perhaps being TRBD1 or TRBD2 (6 bases each). Germline CDR1 is SGHRS and CDR2 is YFSETQ. Trimming stripped 4 bases from V and 1 base from J, with 18 bases between. This CDR3 spans 16 amino acids.

This clonotype was recorded at least ten times. The rearrangement links TRBV4-1 to TRBJ2-1; D unresolved. Trimming pared 0 bases from V and 0 bases from J, leaving 12 bases between. CDR3 size: 17 residues. Looked up from germline, CDR1 is MGHRA and CDR2 is YSYEKL. CDR3 DNA sequence: TGCGCCAGCAGCCAAGATTCCCCCGGTAGCTCCTACAATGAGCAGTTCTTC. This sequence encodes CASSQDSPGSSYNEQFF.

This clonotype has more than one count but fewer than ten. The chain employs TRBV27 and TRBJ2-1, with 7 positions matching TRBD1. This CDR3 contains 17 residues. Germline trimming cut 7 bases from V and 2 bases from J; bases unmatched to any gene: 14. Germline CDR1 is MNHEY and CDR2 is SMNVEV (reference sequence). The CDR3 sequence is CASTYSSGQDTYNEQFF. The DNA of the CDR3 is TGTGCCAGCACTTATTCCTCCGGACAGGACACCTACAATGAGCAGTTCTTC.

This chain connects TRBV3-1 to TRBJ1-6, with D unresolved. Trimming took off 2 bases at V and 10 bases at J, with 15 bases between the two ends. The CDR3 contains 15 residues. The germline CDR1 and CDR2 sequences are LGHDT and YNNKEL (reference sequence). CDR3 bases: TGTGCCAGCAGCCAATCGTCGGGCCAAGGGTCACCCCTCCACTTT. Its translation: CASSQSSGQGSPLHF.

There are a few counts of this clonotype. The chain couples TRBV7-6 to TRBJ2-1; D is unresolved. This CDR3 spans 13 amino acids. V lost 5 bases to trimming and J lost 1 base, with 6 bases between them. Germline assignment: CDR1 SGHVS and CDR2 FNYEAQ. Written as DNA, the CDR3 is TGTGCCAGCAGCACACAATCCTACAATGAGCAGTTCTTC. Its translation is CASSTQSYNEQFF.

This clonotype was counted ten times or more. V gene TRBV6-2 or TRBV6-3 combines with J gene TRBJ2-2; the D is unclear. Trimming took 6 bases from V and 6 from J, leaving 11 bases between them. Per the germline V gene, CDR1 is MNHEY and CDR2 is SVGEGT. The CDR3 totals 13 residues. The CDR3 DNA reads as TGTGCCAGCAGGGATGGTGGTCCCGGGGAGCTGTTTTTT. It is translated as CASRDGGPGELFF.

The genes are TRBV5-6 and TRBJ2-4; the match to TRBD2 covers 7 bases. Trimming at V came to 0 bases and at J to 0 bases, leaving 6 bases not matched to a gene. The CDR3 has 17 residues. CDR1 and CDR2 from the germline V gene are SGHDT and YYEEEE. CDR3 sequence: CASSLVGLGLAKNIQYF. The CDR3 DNA reads TGTGCCAGCAGCTTGGTCGGACTAGGGTTAGCCAAAAACATTCAGTACTTC.

This clonotype has only a few counts. The V gene is TRBV9, the J gene TRBJ2-7; D perhaps matches TRBD1 (6 bases). This CDR3 has 14 amino acids. Germline loops: CDR1 SGDLS, CDR2 YYNGEE. V was pared by 0 bases and J by 3 bases, with 10 bases between. CDR3 sequence (DNA): TGTGCCAGCAGCGTAGGGGACACCGGCTACGAGCAGTACTTC. Translation: CASSVGDTGYEQYF.

This clonotype was counted at least ten times. The chain carries TRBV12-3 or TRBV12-4 and TRBJ2-1; D not resolved. The CDR3 runs 12 residues. Deletions cut 6 bases from V and 8 bases from J, with 11 bases between. The CDR3 loop reads CASSRSGDEQFF. The CDR3 DNA is TGTGCCAGCAGCAGGAGTGGGGATGAGCAGTTCTTC.

The chain links TRBV20-1 to TRBJ1-1; D is unresolved. The CDR3 covers 15 residues. The V gene lost 3 bases and the J gene lost 5 bases, with 19 bases spanning the gap. CDR1 and CDR2 from the germline V gene are DFQATT and SNEGSKA (reference sequence). CDR3 sequence reads: CSASRGSALRTEAFF. In DNA, the CDR3 is TGCAGTGCTAGCCGGGGATCGGCCTTGAGGACTGAAGCTTTCTTT.

J is TRBJ2-3 and V is TRBV12-5; 15 bases are shared with TRBD2. The CDR3 is 18 residues long. V trimming: 5 bases; J trimming: 4 bases; junction bases outside the gene matches: 10. Germline assignment: CDR1 LGHNT and CDR2 FRNRAP. This CDR3 reads CASGPPGLAGGRADTQYF. CDR3 DNA: TGTGCTAGTGGTCCCCCGGGACTAGCGGGAGGCAGGGCAGATACGCAGTATTTT.

The gene calls are TRBV13 and TRBJ2-1; TRBD1 matches 8 bases. The junction had 4 bases not matched to a gene; V was cut back by 1 base and J by 5 bases. The CDR3 has 15 residues. CDR1 is PRHDT, CDR2 FYEKMQ, per germline (reference sequence). The CDR3 reads CASSLVGQGNNEQFF. As DNA, the CDR3 is TGTGCCAGCAGCTTAGTCGGACAGGGAAACAATGAGCAGTTCTTC.